This TCR beta chain appears in the sequencing data of a study of CD8 T cells in Susac syndrome. Reverse transcription used about 0.45 to 1 ug RNA and random hexamers. TCRdb re-called the immunoSEQ multiplex PCR reads with MiXCR, one entry per CDR3 protein. This table holds around 200,000 distinct CDR3 sequences, just under 95% found once. The CDR3 runs to 16 residues. CDR1 and CDR2 (germline): LGHDT, YNNKEL (reference sequence). J was trimmed by 7 bases and V by 4 bases; bases with no gene match: 12. The receptor was derived from a human donor with multiple sclerosis. The V gene is TRBV3-1, the J gene TRBJ2-2, with 7 positions matching TRBD1. Material: CD4+ T cells from PBMCs. The CDR3 DNA follows: TGTGCCAGCAGCCGAGATCAACAGGGGCGGTACGGGGAGCTGTTTTTT. Translation gives CASSRDQQGRYGELFF.